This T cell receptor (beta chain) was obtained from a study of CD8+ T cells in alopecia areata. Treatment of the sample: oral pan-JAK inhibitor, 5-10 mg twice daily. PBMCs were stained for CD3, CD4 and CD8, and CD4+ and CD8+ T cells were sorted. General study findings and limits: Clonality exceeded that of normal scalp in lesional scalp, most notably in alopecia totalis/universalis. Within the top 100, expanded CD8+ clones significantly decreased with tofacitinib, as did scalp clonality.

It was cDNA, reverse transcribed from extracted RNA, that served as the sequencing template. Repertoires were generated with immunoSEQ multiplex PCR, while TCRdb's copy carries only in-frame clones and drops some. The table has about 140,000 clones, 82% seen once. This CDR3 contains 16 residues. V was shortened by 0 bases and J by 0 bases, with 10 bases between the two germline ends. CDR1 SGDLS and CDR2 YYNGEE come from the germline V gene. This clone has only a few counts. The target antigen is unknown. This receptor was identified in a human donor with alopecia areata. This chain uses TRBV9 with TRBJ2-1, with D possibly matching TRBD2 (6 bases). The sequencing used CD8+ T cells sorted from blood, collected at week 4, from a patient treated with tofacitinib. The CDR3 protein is CASSVAGGSSYNEQFF. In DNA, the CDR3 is TGTGCCAGCAGCGTAGCTGGGGGGTCCTCCTACAATGAGCAGTTCTTC.